The sequence of this T cell receptor (beta chain) was determined in a study of shared clonotypes between healthy human individuals. General study findings and limits: Sampling involved blood alone; tissue repertoires likely differ.

Each CD8 memory set brought CD45RO+ cells together with CCR7-negative CD45RA+ TemRA cells. Concerning this clone itself: The antigen is unknown.

Between the trimmed V and J ends, which lost 4 bases and 9 bases, there was a span of 9 bases. CDR1 and CDR2 from the germline V gene are SGDLS and YYNGEE. The CDR3 runs to 11 residues. TCRdb's table, derived via immunoSEQ multiplex PCR, lists solely in-frame clones and lacks some. The sample lists about 690,000 clones, about 92% occurring once. The source of this sequence is a young man in good health. Some clones in this sample may be carry-over from other donors' samples. The sample was memory CD8+ T cells from PBMCs. Noted subset: CD45RO+ cells pooled with CCR7-negative TemRA cells. V and J are TRBV9 and TRBJ2-3; a possible D gene is TRBD1 (5 bases). CDR3 nucleotides: TGTGCCAGCAGCCTTTCAGGGACGCAGTATTTT. Translating it yields CASSLSGTQYF. Looking up the rest from reference TRBV9 and TRBJ2-3 gives the full variable domain: DSGVTQTPKHLITATGQRVTLRCSPRSGDLSVYWYQQSLDQGLQFLIQYYNGEERAKGNILERFSAQQFPDLHSELNLSSLELGDSALYFCASSLSGTQYFGPGTRLTVL.